The rows below give T cell receptor beta chains drawn from one sample of a study of response to subunit inactivated influenza vaccine. TCRdb called the RT-PCR reads again in MiXCR, with one record for every CDR3 protein. The sample carries about 650,000 distinct CDR3 sequences, more than 15% recorded once. The material was PBMCs from blood, obtained about 11 days after vaccination. The receptors here all came from a man in his forties or fifties who received an inactivated influenza vaccine. Each CDR3 is given with its conserved first and last residue. Fields, in order: V gene, clone size, D gene, J gene, CDR3 protein, CDR3 DNA. The D gene is left open where the match is weak. Size tells how often a clone was seen (once, few, many) or the class of an expanded clone, and some rows leave it out.

v_call: TRBV6-6; clone_size: few; d_call: .; j_call: TRBJ2-1; cdr3_aa: CASSPQVEQFF; cdr3_nt: TGTGCCAGCAGTCCACAGGTGGAGCAGTTCTTC
v_call: TRBV7-2; clone_size: few; d_call: TRBD2; j_call: TRBJ2-5; cdr3_aa: CASSLQRGGGETQYF; cdr3_nt: TGTGCCAGCAGCTTACAGCGGGGGGGCGGAGAGACCCAGTACTTC
v_call: TRBV11-1; clone_size: few; d_call: .; j_call: TRBJ2-3; cdr3_aa: CASSLGGAGFGPSYTDTQYF; cdr3_nt: TGTGCCAGCAGCTTAGGGGGGGCTGGCTTCGGGCCGTCTTACACAGATACGCAGTATTTT
v_call: TRBV7-2; clone_size: few; d_call: .; j_call: TRBJ2-7; cdr3_aa: CASSLTRAPGDEQYF; cdr3_nt: TGTGCCAGCAGCTTAACGAGGGCTCCGGGGGACGAGCAGTACTTC
v_call: TRBV4-1; clone_size: .; d_call: TRBD1; j_call: TRBJ1-3; cdr3_aa: CASSLGTGDGNTIYF; cdr3_nt: TGCGCCAGCAGCCTGGGGACAGGGGATGGAAACACCATATATTTT
v_call: TRBV20-1; clone_size: .; d_call: .; j_call: TRBJ1-4; cdr3_aa: CSATRAAEKLFF; cdr3_nt: TGCAGTGCTACACGGGCGGCTGAAAAACTGTTTTTT
v_call: TRBV20-1; clone_size: few; d_call: TRBD1; j_call: TRBJ2-7; cdr3_aa: CSAIRDRSSYEQYF; cdr3_nt: TGCAGTGCTATCCGGGACAGGTCCTCCTACGAGCAGTACTTC
v_call: TRBV24-1; clone_size: .; d_call: TRBD1; j_call: TRBJ1-5; cdr3_aa: CATSDSKRDRDNQPQHF; cdr3_nt: TGTGCCACCAGTGACTCGAAACGGGACAGGGACAATCAGCCCCAGCATTTT
v_call: TRBV25-1; clone_size: few; d_call: TRBD1; j_call: TRBJ1-1; cdr3_aa: CASSESPGGHTEAFF; cdr3_nt: TGTGCCAGCAGTGAATCGCCAGGGGGGCACACTGAAGCTTTCTTT
v_call: TRBV19; clone_size: few; d_call: TRBD1; j_call: TRBJ1-5; cdr3_aa: CASGGQGDIGQPQHF; cdr3_nt: TGTGCCAGTGGGGGACAGGGGGATATAGGCCAGCCCCAGCATTTT
v_call: TRBV11-2; clone_size: .; d_call: TRBD1; j_call: TRBJ2-3; cdr3_aa: CASSPTGTGNTDTQYF; cdr3_nt: TGTGCCAGCAGCCCCACCGGGACAGGCAACACAGATACGCAGTATTTT
v_call: TRBV11-2; clone_size: .; d_call: .; j_call: TRBJ2-7; cdr3_aa: CASSLEGISYEQYF; cdr3_nt: TGTGCCAGCAGCTTAGAGGGCATCTCCTACGAGCAGTACTTC
v_call: TRBV6-5; clone_size: few; d_call: .; j_call: TRBJ2-7; cdr3_aa: CASSYSMGNEQYF; cdr3_nt: TGTGCCAGCAGTTACTCGATGGGGAACGAGCAGTACTTC
v_call: TRBV6-2/TRBV6-3; clone_size: .; d_call: .; j_call: TRBJ2-1; cdr3_aa: CASSSSLGSNEQFF; cdr3_nt: TGTGCCAGCAGTTCCTCTTTGGGTTCCAATGAGCAGTTCTTC
v_call: TRBV29-1; clone_size: few; d_call: TRBD2; j_call: TRBJ2-4; cdr3_aa: CSGRLAGGPSENIQYF; cdr3_nt: TGCAGCGGCCGACTAGCGGGAGGGCCCTCGGAAAACATTCAGTACTTC
v_call: TRBV12-3/TRBV12-4; clone_size: .; d_call: .; j_call: TRBJ2-3; cdr3_aa: CASSAISDTQYF; cdr3_nt: TGTGCCAGCAGCGCCATTTCCGATACGCAGTATTTT
v_call: TRBV7-8; clone_size: many; d_call: .; j_call: TRBJ1-5; cdr3_aa: CASSPGFVGQGYQPQHF; cdr3_nt: TGTGCCAGCAGCCCAGGGTTCGTTGGGCAGGGGTATCAGCCCCAGCATTTT
v_call: TRBV25-1; clone_size: .; d_call: .; j_call: TRBJ1-1; cdr3_aa: CASSAQRITMNTEAFF; cdr3_nt: TGTGCCAGCAGTGCGCAGAGGATAACTATGAACACTGAAGCTTTCTTT
v_call: TRBV12-3/TRBV12-4; clone_size: .; d_call: .; j_call: TRBJ1-1; cdr3_aa: CASIGGQMNTEAFF; cdr3_nt: TGTGCCAGCATCGGGGGGCAGATGAACACTGAAGCTTTCTTT
v_call: TRBV2; clone_size: few; d_call: .; j_call: TRBJ2-7; cdr3_aa: CASSHPGYEQYF; cdr3_nt: TGTGCCAGCAGTCACCCCGGCTACGAGCAGTACTTC
v_call: TRBV24-1; clone_size: .; d_call: TRBD2; j_call: TRBJ2-1; cdr3_aa: CATSAQRGGLDEQFF; cdr3_nt: TGTGCCACCAGTGCTCAGCGGGGGGGCCTCGATGAGCAGTTCTTC
v_call: TRBV10-3; clone_size: .; d_call: .; j_call: TRBJ1-6; cdr3_aa: CAIRATGMLNSPLHF; cdr3_nt: TGTGCCATCAGAGCTACCGGGATGTTAAATTCACCCCTCCACTTT
v_call: TRBV4-3; clone_size: few; d_call: .; j_call: TRBJ1-6; cdr3_aa: CASSQEAGLNSPLHF; cdr3_nt: TGCGCCAGCAGCCAAGAGGCAGGGCTCAATTCACCCCTCCACTTT
v_call: TRBV18; clone_size: .; d_call: .; j_call: TRBJ2-5; cdr3_aa: CASSPEGRQETQYF; cdr3_nt: TGTGCCAGCTCACCAGAGGGTCGCCAAGAGACCCAGTACTTC
v_call: TRBV7-2; clone_size: few; d_call: .; j_call: TRBJ1-2; cdr3_aa: CASSLALTHNYGYTF; cdr3_nt: TGTGCCAGCAGCTTAGCTCTGACTCATAACTATGGCTACACCTTC
v_call: TRBV5-1; clone_size: .; d_call: .; j_call: TRBJ2-6; cdr3_aa: CASSPDVSGANVLTF; cdr3_nt: TGCGCCAGCAGCCCGGACGTCTCTGGGGCCAACGTCCTGACTTTC
v_call: TRBV15; clone_size: few; d_call: .; j_call: TRBJ2-5; cdr3_aa: CATSVGGETQYF; cdr3_nt: TGTGCCACCAGCGTCGGAGGGGAGACCCAGTACTTC
v_call: TRBV5-1; clone_size: few; d_call: TRBD1; j_call: TRBJ2-1; cdr3_aa: CASSPRTGGYEQFF; cdr3_nt: TGCGCCAGCAGCCCCAGGACAGGGGGCTATGAGCAGTTCTTC
v_call: TRBV7-2; clone_size: .; d_call: .; j_call: TRBJ2-1; cdr3_aa: CASSPSLYNEQFF; cdr3_nt: TGTGCCAGCAGCCCTAGCCTGTACAATGAGCAGTTCTTC
v_call: TRBV5-1; clone_size: many; d_call: TRBD1; j_call: TRBJ1-2; cdr3_aa: CASSLEQGAMGYTF; cdr3_nt: TGCGCCAGCAGCTTAGAACAGGGGGCGATGGGCTACACCTTC
v_call: TRBV6-1; clone_size: .; d_call: .; j_call: TRBJ1-1; cdr3_aa: CASSWEGGGSEAFF; cdr3_nt: TGTGCCAGCTCCTGGGAGGGGGGAGGGAGTGAAGCTTTCTTT
v_call: TRBV20-1; clone_size: many; d_call: TRBD1; j_call: TRBJ1-2; cdr3_aa: CSATRTGNYGYTF; cdr3_nt: TGCAGTGCTACCCGGACAGGGAATTATGGCTACACCTTC